A few counts support the clone carrying this T cell receptor (beta chain). This CDR3 region has 12 residues. V shed 7 bases and J shed 1 base, with 10 bases lying between them. Germline-derived CDR1 and CDR2 are SQVTM and ANQGSEA. The record originates from a study of CD8 T cells in ankylosing spondylitis. TCRdb used MiXCR to reprocess the 5' RACE reads, holding one entry per CDR3 protein. The profile shows about 350,000 distinct CDR3 sequences, roughly 20% of them singletons. The rearrangement joins TRBV29-1 to TRBJ1-2; a possible D gene is TRBD1 (6 bases). This receptor was identified in a male donor with ankylosing spondylitis or in good health (not recorded which). The sample taken for sequencing was blood, either unsorted or a sorted T cell fraction (not recorded which). The CDR3 sequence: CSADSVNYGYTF. CDR3 nucleotides: TGCAGCGCGGACAGCGTTAACTATGGCTACACCTTC.